This T cell receptor (beta chain) was recorded in a study of CD8 T cells in ankylosing spondylitis. Findings and caveats of the study: Some motif variants had been reported before (in reactive arthritis synovial fluid and blood).

Preparation of TCR beta libraries was done by quantitative 5'-RACE with molecular barcodes. TCRdb reprocessed the 5' RACE reads with MiXCR, giving one entry per CDR3 protein. This table has 250,000 to 400,000 distinct CDR3 sequences, roughly 11% appearing once. Concerning this clonotype itself: The antigen is unknown.

J lost 5 bases, V lost 1 base, and 3 bases had no gene match. This CDR3 spans 15 amino acids. Germline CDR1 reads SGHTA; CDR2 reads FQGNSA. This receptor was identified in a female donor with ankylosing spondylitis or in good health (not recorded which). The chain recombines TRBV7-2 with TRBJ2-7; 12 nucleotides agree with TRBD2. The sequenced sample consisted of blood, either unsorted or a sorted T cell fraction (not recorded which). The DNA for the CDR3 is TGTGCCAGCAGCTTAGATCCTAGCGGGAGGGACGAGCAGTACTTC. It codes for CASSLDPSGRDEQYF.